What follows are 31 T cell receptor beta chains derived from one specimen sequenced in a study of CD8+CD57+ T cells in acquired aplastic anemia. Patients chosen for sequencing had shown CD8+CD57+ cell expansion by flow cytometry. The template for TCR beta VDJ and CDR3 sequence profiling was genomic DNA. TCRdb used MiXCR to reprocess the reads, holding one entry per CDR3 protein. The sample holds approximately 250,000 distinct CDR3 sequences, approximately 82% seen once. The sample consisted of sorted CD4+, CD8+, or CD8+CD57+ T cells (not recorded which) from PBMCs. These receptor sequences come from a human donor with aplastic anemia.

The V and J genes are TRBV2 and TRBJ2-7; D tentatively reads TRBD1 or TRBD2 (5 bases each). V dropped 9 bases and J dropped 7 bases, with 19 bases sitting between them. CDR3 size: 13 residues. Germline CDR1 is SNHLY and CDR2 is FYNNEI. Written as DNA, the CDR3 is TGTGCCAGTAGCGATAGGGGCGTCCATGAGCAGTACGTC. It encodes CASSDRGVHEQYV.

DNA for the CDR3: TGTGCCAGCAGCGCCGGGACTAGCGGGAGTAGGGATGAGCAGTTCTTC. Amino acid sequence: CASSAGTSGSRDEQFF. The chain combines TRBV9 with TRBJ2-1; 14 positions match TRBD2. CDR3 length: 16 residues. The V and J ends lost 3 bases and 8 bases, in that order; junction bases with no gene match: 7. Germline V gene sequence: CDR1 SGDLS, CDR2 YYNGEE.

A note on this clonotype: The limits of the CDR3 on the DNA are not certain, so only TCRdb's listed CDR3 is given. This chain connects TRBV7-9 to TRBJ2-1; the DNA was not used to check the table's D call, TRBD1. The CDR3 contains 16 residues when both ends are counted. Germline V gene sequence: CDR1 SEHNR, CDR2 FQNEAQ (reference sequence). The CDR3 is CAGQGARGTQYVGQFF.

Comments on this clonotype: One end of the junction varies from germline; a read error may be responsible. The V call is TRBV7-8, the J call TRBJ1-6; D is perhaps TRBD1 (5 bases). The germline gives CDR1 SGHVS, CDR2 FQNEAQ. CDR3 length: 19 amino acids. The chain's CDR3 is CTSSLAGHIGGIHNSPLHF. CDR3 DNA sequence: TGCACCAGTAGCTTAGCAGGACACATTGGAGGTATCCATAATTCACCCCTCCACTTT.

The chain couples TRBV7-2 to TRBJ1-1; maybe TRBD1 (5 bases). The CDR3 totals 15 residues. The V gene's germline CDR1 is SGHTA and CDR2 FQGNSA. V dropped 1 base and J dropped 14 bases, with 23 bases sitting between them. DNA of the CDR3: TGTGCCAGCAGCTTAGAGGGGAGCTGCGGGGCCAAAGTCTTCTTT. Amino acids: CASSLEGSCGAKVFF. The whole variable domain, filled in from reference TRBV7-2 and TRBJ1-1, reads GAGVSQSPSNKVTEKGKDVELRCDPISGHTALYWYRQSLGQGLEFLIYFQGNSAPDKSGLPSDRFSAERTGGSVSTLTIQRTQQEDSAVYLCASSLEGSCGAKVFFGQGTRLTVV.

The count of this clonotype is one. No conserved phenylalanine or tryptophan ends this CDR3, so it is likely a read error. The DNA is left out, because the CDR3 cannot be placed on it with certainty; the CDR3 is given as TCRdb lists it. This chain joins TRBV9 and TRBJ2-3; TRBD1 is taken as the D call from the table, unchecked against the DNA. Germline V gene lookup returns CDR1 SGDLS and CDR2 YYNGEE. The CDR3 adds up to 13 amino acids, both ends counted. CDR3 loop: CASGDGGGVTDKV.

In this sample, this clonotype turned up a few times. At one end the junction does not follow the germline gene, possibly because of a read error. CDR3 loop: CASSFHPDPTALSF. The CDR3 DNA sequence: TGTGCCAGCAGCTTTCATCCAGATCCCACAGCCCTTTCCTTT. The chain links TRBV7-8 to TRBJ2-3; no firm D call. The germline V gene has CDR1 SGHVS and CDR2 FQNEAQ. The CDR3 has 14 residues.

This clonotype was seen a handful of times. CDR3 DNA: TGTGCCAGTAGTATTTGGGGGGGGCCGGCCTACGAGCAGTACTTC. Translated, it gives CASSIWGGPAYEQYF. This chain links TRBV19 with TRBJ2-7; D perhaps matches TRBD2 (7 bases). Trimming removed 3 bases from V and 2 bases from J, with 14 bases in between. This CDR3 region has 15 residues. Germline assignment: CDR1 LNHDA and CDR2 SQIVND (reference sequence).

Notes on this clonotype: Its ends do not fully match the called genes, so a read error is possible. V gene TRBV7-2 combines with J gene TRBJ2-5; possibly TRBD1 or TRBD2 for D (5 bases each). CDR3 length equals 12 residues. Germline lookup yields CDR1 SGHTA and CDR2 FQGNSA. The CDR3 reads CASSRDPGTGFF. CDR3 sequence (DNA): TGTGCCAGCAGCCGGGACCCGGGGACGGGTTTCTTC.

CDR3 coding DNA: TGTGCCAGCAGCTCGGACACAGACGTTACAGCCCTCCACTTT. Residues: CASSSDTDVTALHF. The chain uses TRBV7-2 and TRBJ1-6; D perhaps matches TRBD1 (5 bases). The germline CDR1 and CDR2 sequences are SGHTA and FQGNSA. This CDR3 spans 14 amino acids. V was cut by 4 bases and J by 14 bases, with 18 bases left in between.

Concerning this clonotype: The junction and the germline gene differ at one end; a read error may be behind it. The CDR3 DNA reads as TGTGCCAGCGGCTTAGCACCGAGCATGCAGTACTTC. It yields the protein CASGLAPSMQYF. The V call is TRBV7-9, the J call TRBJ2-4; no clear D. The CDR3 totals 12 residues. Per germline, CDR1 SEHNR and CDR2 FQNEAQ (reference sequence).

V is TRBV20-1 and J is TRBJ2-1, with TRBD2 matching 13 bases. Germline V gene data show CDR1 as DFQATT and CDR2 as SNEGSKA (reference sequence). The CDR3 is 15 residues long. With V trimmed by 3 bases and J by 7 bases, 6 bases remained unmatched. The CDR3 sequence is CSARGTSGVSNEQFF. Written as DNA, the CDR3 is TGCAGTGCTAGGGGGACTAGCGGGGTATCGAATGAGCAGTTCTTC.

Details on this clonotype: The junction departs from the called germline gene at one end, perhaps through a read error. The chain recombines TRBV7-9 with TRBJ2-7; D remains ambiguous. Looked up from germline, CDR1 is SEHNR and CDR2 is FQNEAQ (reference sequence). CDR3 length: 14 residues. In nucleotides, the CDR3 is TGTGCCAGCAGCTTGGCCCTCGGACGGATTCCGGGCCACTTC. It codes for CASSLALGRIPGHF. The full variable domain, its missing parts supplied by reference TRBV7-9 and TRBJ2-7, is DTGVSQNPRHKITKRGQNVTFRCDPISEHNRLYWYRQTLGQGPEFLTYFQNEAQLEKSRLLSDRFSAERPKGSFSTLEIQRTEQGDSAMYLCASSLALGRIPGHFGPGTRLTVT.

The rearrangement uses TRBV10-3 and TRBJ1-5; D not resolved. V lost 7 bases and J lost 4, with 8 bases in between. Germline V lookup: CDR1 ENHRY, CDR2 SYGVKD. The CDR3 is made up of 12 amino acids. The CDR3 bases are TGTGCCATCACGGGAGGAAATCAGCCCCAGCATTTT. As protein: CAITGGNQPQHF.

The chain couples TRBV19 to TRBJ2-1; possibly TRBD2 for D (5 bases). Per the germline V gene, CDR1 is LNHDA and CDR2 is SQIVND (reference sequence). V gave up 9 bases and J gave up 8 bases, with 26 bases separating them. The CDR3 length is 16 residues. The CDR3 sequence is CASSKAGGTGQDEQFF. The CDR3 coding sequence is TGTGCCAGCAGCAAGGCGGGCGGAACCGGTCAGGATGAGCAGTTCTTC.

CDR3: CASSLGGDQRQHEQFF. The CDR3, as DNA: TGTGCCAGCAGCTTGGGGGGAGACCAGCGCCAGCATGAGCAGTTCTTC. V is TRBV7-9 and J is TRBJ2-1; D is possibly TRBD2 (6 bases). V was shortened by 3 bases and J by 8 bases, with 20 bases between the two germline ends. The length of the CDR3 is 16 residues. From germline, CDR1 is SEHNR and CDR2 FQNEAQ (reference sequence).

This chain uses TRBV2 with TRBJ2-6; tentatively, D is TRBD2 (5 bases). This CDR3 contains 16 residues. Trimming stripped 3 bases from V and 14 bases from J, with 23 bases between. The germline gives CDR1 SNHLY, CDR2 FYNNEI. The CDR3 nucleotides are TGTGCCAGCAGTGATGCGGGTATCTATGAGCAGATCTTCCTGACTTTC. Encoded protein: CASSDAGIYEQIFLTF. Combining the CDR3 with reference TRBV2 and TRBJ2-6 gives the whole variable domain EPEVTQTPSHQVTQMGQEVILRCVPISNHLYFYWYRQILGQKVEFLVSFYNNEISEKSEIFDDQFSVERPDGSNFTLKIRSTKLEDSAMYFCASSDAGIYEQIFLTFGAGSRLTVL.

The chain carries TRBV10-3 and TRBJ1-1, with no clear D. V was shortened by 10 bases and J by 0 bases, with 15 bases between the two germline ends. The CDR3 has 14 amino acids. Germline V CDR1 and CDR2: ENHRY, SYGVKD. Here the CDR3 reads CASSHHNMNTEAFF. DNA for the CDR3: TGTGCCAGCAGCCATCATAACATGAACACTGAAGCTTTCTTT.

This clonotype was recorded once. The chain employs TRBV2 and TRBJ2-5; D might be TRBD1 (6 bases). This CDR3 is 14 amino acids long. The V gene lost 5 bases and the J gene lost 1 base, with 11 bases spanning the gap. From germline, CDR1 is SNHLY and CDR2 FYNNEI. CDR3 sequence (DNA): TGTGCCAGCAGTCCTCGGGACATCCAAGAGACCCAGTACTTC. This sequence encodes CASSPRDIQETQYF. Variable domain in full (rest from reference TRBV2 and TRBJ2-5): EPEVTQTPSHQVTQMGQEVILRCVPISNHLYFYWYRQILGQKVEFLVSFYNNEISEKSEIFDDQFSVERPDGSNFTLKIRSTKLEDSAMYFCASSPRDIQETQYFGPGTRLLVL.

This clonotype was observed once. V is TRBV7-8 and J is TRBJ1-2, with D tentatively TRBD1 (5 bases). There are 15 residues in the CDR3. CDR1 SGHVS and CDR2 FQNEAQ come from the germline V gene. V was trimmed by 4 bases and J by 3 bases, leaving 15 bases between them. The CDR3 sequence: CASSSTAGRDYGYTF. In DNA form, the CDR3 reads TGTGCCAGCAGCTCCACAGCGGGGCGGGACTATGGCTACACCTTC.

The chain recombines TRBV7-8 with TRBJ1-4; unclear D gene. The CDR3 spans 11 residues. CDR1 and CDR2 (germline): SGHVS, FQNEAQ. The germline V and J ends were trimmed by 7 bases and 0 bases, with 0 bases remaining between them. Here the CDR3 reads CASTTNEKLFF. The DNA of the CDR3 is TGTGCCAGCACAACTAATGAAAAACTGTTTTTT.

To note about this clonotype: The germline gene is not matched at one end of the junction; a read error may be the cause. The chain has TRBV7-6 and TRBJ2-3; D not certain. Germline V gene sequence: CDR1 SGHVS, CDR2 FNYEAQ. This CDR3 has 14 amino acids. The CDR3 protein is CASSLAEGPETQQF. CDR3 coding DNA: TGTGCCAGCAGCTTAGCGGAAGGTCCCGAAACGCAGCAGTTT.

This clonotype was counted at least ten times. This CDR3 reads CASSGAPGGAASTDTQYF. The CDR3 nucleotides are TGTGCCAGCAGCGGGGCTCCGGGAGGGGCGGCTAGCACAGATACGCAGTATTTT. The genes are TRBV6-5 and TRBJ2-3; 8 nucleotides line up with TRBD2. Germline assignment: CDR1 MNHEY and CDR2 SVGAGI. V trimming: 6 bases; J trimming: 0 bases; junction bases outside the gene matches: 14. The CDR3 contains 18 residues.

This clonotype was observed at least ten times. CDR3 sequence reads: CASGVGGTATKYF. Written as DNA, the CDR3 is TGTGCCAGCGGGGTCGGGGGCACAGCCACGAAGTATTTT. This sequence joins TRBV7-8 and TRBJ2-3; D is possibly TRBD1 or TRBD2 (6 bases each). The CDR3 is 13 residues long. The germline V gene has CDR1 SGHVS and CDR2 FQNEAQ. V shed 8 bases and J shed 13 bases, with 22 bases lying between them.

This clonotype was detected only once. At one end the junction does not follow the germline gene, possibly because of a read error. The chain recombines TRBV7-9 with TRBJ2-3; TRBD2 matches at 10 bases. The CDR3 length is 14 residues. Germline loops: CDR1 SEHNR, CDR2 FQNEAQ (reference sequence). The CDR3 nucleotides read TGTGCCAGCAGCGGAAGCGGGGGGGCCACCGGGGAGCTGTTT. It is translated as CASSGSGGATGELF. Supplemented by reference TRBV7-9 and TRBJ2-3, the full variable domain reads DTGVSQNPRHKITKRGQNVTFRCDPISEHNRLYWYRQTLGQGPEFLTYFQNEAQLEKSRLLSDRFSAERPKGSFSTLEIQRTEQGDSAMYLCASSGSGGATGELFGPGTRLTVL.

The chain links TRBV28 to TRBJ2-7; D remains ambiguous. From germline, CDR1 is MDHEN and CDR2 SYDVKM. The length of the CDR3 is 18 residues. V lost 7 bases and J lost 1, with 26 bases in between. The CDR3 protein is CASTLHRGTTALSYEQYV. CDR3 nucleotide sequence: TGTGCCAGCACCTTACACCGAGGCACCACAGCCCTTTCCTACGAGCAGTACGTC.

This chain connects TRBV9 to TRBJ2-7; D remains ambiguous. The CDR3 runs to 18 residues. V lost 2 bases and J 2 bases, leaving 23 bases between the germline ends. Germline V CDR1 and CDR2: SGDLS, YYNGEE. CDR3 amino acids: CASSVRPDGPALAYEQYV. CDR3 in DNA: TGTGCCAGCAGCGTTCGTCCAGATGGGCCAGCTCTTGCCTACGAGCAGTACGTC.

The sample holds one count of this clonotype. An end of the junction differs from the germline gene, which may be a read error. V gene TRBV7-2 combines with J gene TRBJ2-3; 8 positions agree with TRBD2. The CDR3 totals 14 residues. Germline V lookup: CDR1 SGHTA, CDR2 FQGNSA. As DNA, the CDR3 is TGTGCCAGCAGCTTTGCGGGAGGTCCCGCTGCGCAGTCTTTT. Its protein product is CASSFAGGPAAQSF.

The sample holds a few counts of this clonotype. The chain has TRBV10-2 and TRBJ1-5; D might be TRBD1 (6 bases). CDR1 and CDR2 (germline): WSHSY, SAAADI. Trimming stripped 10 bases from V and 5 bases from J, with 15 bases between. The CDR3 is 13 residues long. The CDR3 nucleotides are TGCGCCATCATCAACAGGGTTCATCAGCCCCAGCATTTT. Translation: CAIINRVHQPQHF.

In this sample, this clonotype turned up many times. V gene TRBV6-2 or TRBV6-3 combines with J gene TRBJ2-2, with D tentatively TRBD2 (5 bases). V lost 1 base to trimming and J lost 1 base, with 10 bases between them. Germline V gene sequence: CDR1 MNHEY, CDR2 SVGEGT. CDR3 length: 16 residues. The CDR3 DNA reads TGTGCCAGCAGTTACTACCGGGATATGAACACCGGGGAGCTGTTTTTT. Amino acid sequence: CASSYYRDMNTGELFF.

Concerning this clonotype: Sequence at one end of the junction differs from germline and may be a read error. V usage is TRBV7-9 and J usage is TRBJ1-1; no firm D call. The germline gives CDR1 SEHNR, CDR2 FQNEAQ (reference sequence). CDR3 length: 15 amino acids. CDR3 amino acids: CASSFDISGSTEAFF. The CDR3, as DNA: TGTGCCAGCAGCTTTGATATAAGCGGGAGCACTGAAGCGTTCTTT. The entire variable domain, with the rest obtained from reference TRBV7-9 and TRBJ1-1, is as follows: DTGVSQNPRHKITKRGQNVTFRCDPISEHNRLYWYRQTLGQGPEFLTYFQNEAQLEKSRLLSDRFSAERPKGSFSTLEIQRTEQGDSAMYLCASSFDISGSTEAFFGQGTRLTVV.